Sequencing of this TCR beta chain was carried out in a study of long-term antiretroviral therapy in people with HIV. Looking at the study overall: Collection dates of the earliest samples fall about a decade before the 2015 immediate-ART recommendation. Study-wide results and limits: Pre-ART clonal expansion yielded clones that dominated the repertoire at all time points.

Only one count was recorded for this clone. What it recognizes is unknown. Researchers report immunoSEQ v3.0 was run at survey level. In sequencing, about 35,000-50,000 T-cell genomes per sample were targeted. Clones were read by immunoSEQ multiplex PCR, and TCRdb kept only the in-frame ones, dropping some. The sample lists 30,000 to 40,000 clones, around 80% occurring once. Every HIV-positive participant received treatment in the United States. This TCR came from a man aged 18 to 30 with HIV. The source was unsorted PBMCs, collected 0.6 years after starting antiretroviral therapy.

The CDR3 DNA reads TGTGCCAGCAGCCTCACCCGTGGAAACACCATATATTTT. It codes for CASSLTRGNTIYF. This chain connects TRBV14 to TRBJ1-3; no firm D call. Trimming shortened V by 4 bases and J by 3 bases, and 7 bases separated the two germline ends. The CDR3 consists of 13 residues. Looked up from germline, CDR1 is SGHDN and CDR2 is FVKESK.